Here is one TCR beta chain with its context. This specimen belongs to a study of blood T cell repertoires in COVID-19. Background on the study: Donors in the United States, Italy and Spain gave samples during acute or convalescent COVID-19.

Per the germline V gene, CDR1 is SGHTA and CDR2 is FQGTGA. V lost 0 bases to trimming and J lost 0 bases; unmatched junction nucleotides: 1. The CDR3 runs to 15 residues. Produced via immunoSEQ multiplex PCR; TCRdb's table is partial and in-frame only. The sample consists of about 150,000 clones, roughly 84% of them appearing once. Sequenced: peripheral blood. This clonotype was sampled from an older woman with COVID-19, enrolled during active disease. The chain carries TRBV7-3 and TRBJ1-1, with TRBD1 matching over 7 bases. CDR3 protein: CASSLTGGVNTEAFF. The DNA of the CDR3 is TGTGCCAGCAGCTTAACAGGGGGCGTGAACACTGAAGCTTTCTTT.